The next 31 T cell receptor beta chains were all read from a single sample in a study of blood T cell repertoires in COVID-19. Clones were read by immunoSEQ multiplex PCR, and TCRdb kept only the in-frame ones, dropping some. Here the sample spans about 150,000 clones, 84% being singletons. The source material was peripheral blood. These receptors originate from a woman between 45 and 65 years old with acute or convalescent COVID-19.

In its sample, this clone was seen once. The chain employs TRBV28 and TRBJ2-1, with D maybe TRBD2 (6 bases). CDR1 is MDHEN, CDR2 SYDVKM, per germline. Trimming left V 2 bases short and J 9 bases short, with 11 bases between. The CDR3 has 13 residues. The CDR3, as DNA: TGTGCCAGCAGTTTAACGAGGAGGGGTGAGCAGTTCTTC. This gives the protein CASSLTRRGEQFF.

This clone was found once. Here the CDR3 DNA reads TGTGCCAGCAGTGGATTTAAGGGAGCGGCCACCGGGGAGCTGTTTTTT. It specifies CASSGFKGAATGELFF. The chain joins TRBV6-1 to TRBJ2-2; weak D call: TRBD2 (5 bases). The CDR3 length is 16 residues. The germline gives CDR1 MNHNS, CDR2 SASEGT. Trimming shortened V by 4 bases and J by 4 bases, and 16 bases separated the two germline ends.

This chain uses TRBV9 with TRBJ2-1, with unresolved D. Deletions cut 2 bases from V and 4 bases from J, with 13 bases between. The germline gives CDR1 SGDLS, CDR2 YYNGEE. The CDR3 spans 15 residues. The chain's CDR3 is CASSVITTAYNEQFF. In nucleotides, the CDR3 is TGTGCCAGCAGCGTGATAACTACGGCTTACAATGAGCAGTTCTTC.

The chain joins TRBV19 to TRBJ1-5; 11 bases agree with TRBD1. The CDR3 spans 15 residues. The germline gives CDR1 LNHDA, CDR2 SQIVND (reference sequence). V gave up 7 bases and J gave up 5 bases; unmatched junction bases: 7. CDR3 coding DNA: TGTGCCAGTATCCGGACAGGGGGCGCCGATCAGCCCCAGCATTTT. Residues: CASIRTGGADQPQHF.

The CDR3 loop is CASRAGGSGYTF. CDR3 coding DNA: TGTGCCAGCAGGGCAGGGGGTAGCGGCTACACCTTC. The rearrangement joins TRBV6-5 to TRBJ1-2; 7 nucleotides match TRBD1. The CDR3 loop spans 12 amino acids. The germline V gene encodes CDR1 MNHEY and CDR2 SVGAGI. Trimming removed 6 bases from V and 8 bases from J; junction bases left unmatched: 6.

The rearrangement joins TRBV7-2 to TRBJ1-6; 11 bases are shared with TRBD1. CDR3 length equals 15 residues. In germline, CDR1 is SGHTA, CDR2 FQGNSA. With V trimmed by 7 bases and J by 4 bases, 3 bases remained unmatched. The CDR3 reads CASTRDRGYNSPLHF. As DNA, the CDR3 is TGTGCCAGCACAAGGGACAGGGGGTATAATTCACCCCTCCACTTT.

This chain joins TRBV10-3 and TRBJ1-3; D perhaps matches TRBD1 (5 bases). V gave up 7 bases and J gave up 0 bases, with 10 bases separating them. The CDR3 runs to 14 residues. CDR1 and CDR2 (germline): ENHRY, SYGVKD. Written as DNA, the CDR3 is TGTGCCATCACTCGGGGGGTCTCTGGAAACACCATATATTTT. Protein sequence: CAITRGVSGNTIYF.

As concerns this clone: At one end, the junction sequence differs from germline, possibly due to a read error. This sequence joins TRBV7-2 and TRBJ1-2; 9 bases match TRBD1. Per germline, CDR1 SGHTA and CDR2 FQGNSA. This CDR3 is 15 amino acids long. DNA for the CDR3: TGTGCCAGCAGTTTAGAAAGACAGGGGGACTATGGCTACACCTTC. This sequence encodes CASSLERQGDYGYTF.

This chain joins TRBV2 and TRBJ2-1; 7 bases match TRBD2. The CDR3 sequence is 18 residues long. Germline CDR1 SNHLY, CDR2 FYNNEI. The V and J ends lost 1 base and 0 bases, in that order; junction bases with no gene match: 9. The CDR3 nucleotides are TGTGCCAGCAGTGAAGGTCTTCGTGGCGGGAGCTCCTACAATGAGCAGTTCTTC. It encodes CASSEGLRGGSSYNEQFF.

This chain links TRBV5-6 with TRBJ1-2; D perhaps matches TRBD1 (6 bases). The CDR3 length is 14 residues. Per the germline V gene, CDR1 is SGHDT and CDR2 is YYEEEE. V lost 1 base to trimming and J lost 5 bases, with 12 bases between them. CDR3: CASSLRAGAYGYTF. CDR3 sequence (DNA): TGTGCCAGCAGCTTGAGGGCAGGGGCTTATGGCTACACCTTC. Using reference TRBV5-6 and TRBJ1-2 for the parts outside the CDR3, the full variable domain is DAGVTQSPTHLIKTRGQQVTLRCSPKSGHDTVSWYQQALGQGPQFIFQYYEEEERQRGNFPDRFSGHQFPNYSSELNVNALLLGDSALYLCASSLRAGAYGYTFGSGTRLTVV.

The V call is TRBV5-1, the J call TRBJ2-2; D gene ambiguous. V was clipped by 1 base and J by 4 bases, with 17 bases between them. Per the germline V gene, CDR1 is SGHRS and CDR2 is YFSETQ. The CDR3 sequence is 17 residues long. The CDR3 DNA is TGCGCCAGCAGCTTGATGGCAGCCGCCGGCGGCACCGGGGAGCTGTTTTTT. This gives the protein CASSLMAAAGGTGELFF.

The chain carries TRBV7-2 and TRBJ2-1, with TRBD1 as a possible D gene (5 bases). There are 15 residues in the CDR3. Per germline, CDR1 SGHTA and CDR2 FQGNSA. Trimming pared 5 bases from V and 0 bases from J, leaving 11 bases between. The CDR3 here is CASSPRASSYNEQFF. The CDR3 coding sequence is TGTGCCAGCAGCCCCAGGGCCAGCTCCTACAATGAGCAGTTCTTC. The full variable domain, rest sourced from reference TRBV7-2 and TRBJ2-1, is GAGVSQSPSNKVTEKGKDVELRCDPISGHTALYWYRQSLGQGLEFLIYFQGNSAPDKSGLPSDRFSAERTGGSVSTLTIQRTQQEDSAVYLCASSPRASSYNEQFFGPGTRLTVL.

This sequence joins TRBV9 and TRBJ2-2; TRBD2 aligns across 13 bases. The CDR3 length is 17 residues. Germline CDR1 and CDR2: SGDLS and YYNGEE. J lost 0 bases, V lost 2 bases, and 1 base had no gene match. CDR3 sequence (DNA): TGTGCCAGCAGCGTGACTAGCGGGGGGCCGAACACCGGGGAGCTGTTTTTT. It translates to CASSVTSGGPNTGELFF.

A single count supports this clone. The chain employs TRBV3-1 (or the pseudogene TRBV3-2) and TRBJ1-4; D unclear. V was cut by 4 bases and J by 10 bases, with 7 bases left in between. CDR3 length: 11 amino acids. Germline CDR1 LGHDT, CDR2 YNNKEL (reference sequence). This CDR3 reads CASSPGGKLFF. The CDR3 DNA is TGTGCCAGCAGCCCAGGTGGAAAACTGTTTTTT.

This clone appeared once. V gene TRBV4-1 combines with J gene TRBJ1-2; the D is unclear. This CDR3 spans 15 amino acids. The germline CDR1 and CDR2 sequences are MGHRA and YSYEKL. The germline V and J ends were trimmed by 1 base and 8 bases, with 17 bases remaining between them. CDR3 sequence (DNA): TGCGCCAGCAGCCAAGTTGAGGGCCATCGGGAGGGCTACACCTTC. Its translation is CASSQVEGHREGYTF.

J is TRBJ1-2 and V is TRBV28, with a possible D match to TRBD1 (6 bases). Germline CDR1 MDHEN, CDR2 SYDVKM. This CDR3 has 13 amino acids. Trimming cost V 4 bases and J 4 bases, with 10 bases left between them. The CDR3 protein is CASSWGQGYGYTF. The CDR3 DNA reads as TGTGCCAGCAGTTGGGGGCAGGGCTATGGCTACACCTTC.

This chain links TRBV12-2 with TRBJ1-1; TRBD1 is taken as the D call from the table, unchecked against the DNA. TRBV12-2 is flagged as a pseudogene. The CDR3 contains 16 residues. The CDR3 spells CASRLQAGDLNTEAFF. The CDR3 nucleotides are TGTGCAAGTCGCTTACAGGCAGGGGATTTGAACACTGAAGCTTTCTTT.

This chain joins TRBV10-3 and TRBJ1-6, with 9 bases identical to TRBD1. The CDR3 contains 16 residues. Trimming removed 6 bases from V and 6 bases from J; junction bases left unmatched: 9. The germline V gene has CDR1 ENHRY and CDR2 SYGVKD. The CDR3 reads CAIREQGAHFNSPLHF. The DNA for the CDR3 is TGTGCCATCAGGGAACAGGGGGCGCATTTTAATTCACCCCTCCACTTT.

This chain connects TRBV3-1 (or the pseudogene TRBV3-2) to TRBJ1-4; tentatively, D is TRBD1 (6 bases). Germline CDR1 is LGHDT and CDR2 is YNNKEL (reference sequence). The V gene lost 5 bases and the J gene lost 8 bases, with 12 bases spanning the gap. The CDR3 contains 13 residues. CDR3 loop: CASSKQGREKLFF. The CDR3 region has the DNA TGTGCCAGCAGCAAGCAGGGGAGAGAAAAACTGTTTTTT.

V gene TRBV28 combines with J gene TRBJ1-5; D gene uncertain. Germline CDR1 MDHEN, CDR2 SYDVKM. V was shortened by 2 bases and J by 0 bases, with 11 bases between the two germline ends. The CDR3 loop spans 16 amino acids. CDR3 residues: CASSLPYPVSNQPQHF. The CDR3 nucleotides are TGTGCCAGCAGTTTACCATATCCGGTTAGCAATCAGCCCCAGCATTTT.

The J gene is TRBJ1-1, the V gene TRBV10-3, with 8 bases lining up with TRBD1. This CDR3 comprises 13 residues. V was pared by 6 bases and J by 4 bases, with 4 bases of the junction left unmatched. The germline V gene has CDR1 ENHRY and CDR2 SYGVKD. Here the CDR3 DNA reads TGTGCCATCAGGGGACAGGACGGCACTGAAGCTTTCTTT. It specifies CAIRGQDGTEAFF.

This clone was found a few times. DNA of the CDR3: TGTGCCAGTGGCGGGCGGGGACTTTCCTACGAGCAGTACTTC. Translation gives CASGGRGLSYEQYF. The chain employs TRBV19 and TRBJ2-7; a possible D gene is TRBD2 (6 bases). V shed 8 bases and J shed 1 base, with 15 bases lying between them. CDR1 and CDR2 (germline): LNHDA, SQIVND (reference sequence). This CDR3 region has 14 residues.

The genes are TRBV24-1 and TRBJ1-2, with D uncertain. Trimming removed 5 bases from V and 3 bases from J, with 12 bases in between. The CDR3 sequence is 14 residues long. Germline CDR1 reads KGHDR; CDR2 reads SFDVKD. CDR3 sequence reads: CATSASFGDYGYTF. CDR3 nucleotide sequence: TGTGCCACCAGTGCTAGTTTTGGTGACTATGGCTACACCTTC.

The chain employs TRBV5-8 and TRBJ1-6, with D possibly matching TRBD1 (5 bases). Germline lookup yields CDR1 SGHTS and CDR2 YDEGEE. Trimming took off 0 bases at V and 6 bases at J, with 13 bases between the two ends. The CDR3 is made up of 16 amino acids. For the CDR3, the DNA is TGTGCCAGCAGCTTGGCACTCGGGACTCTTAATTCACCCCTCCACTTT. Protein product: CASSLALGTLNSPLHF. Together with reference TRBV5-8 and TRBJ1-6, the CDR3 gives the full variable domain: EAGVTQSPTHLIKTRGQQATLRCSPISGHTSVYWYQQALGLGLQFLLWYDEGEERNRGNFPPRFSGRQFPNYSSELNVNALELEDSALYLCASSLALGTLNSPLHFGNGTRLTVT.

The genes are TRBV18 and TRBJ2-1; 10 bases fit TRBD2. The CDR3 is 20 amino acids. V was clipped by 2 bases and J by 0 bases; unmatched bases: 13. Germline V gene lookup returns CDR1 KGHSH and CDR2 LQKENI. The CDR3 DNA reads TGTGCCAGCTCACCAAATGGGCCTAGCGGGAGTTCGGCCTCCTACAATGAGCAGTTCTTC. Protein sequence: CASSPNGPSGSSASYNEQFF.

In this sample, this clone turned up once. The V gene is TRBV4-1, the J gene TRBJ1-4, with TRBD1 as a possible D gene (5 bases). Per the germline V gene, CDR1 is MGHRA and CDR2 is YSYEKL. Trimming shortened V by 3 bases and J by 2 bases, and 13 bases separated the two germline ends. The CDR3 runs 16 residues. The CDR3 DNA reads TGCGCCAGCAGCCAGGGGCCTGGTAGCACTAATGAAAAACTGTTTTTT. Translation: CASSQGPGSTNEKLFF.

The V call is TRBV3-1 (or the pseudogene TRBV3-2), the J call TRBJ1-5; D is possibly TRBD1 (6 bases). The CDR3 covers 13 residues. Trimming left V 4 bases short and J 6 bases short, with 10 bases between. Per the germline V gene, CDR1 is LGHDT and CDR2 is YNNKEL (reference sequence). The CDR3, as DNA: TGTGCCAGCAGCCCCGGACAGCTTCAGCCCCAGCATTTT. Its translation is CASSPGQLQPQHF.

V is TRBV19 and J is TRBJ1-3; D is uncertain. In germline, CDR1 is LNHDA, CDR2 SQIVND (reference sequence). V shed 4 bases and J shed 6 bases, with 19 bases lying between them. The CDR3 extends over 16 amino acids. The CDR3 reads CASSNVWEKPVNTIYF. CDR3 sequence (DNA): TGTGCCAGTAGTAATGTCTGGGAGAAACCCGTAAACACCATATATTTT.

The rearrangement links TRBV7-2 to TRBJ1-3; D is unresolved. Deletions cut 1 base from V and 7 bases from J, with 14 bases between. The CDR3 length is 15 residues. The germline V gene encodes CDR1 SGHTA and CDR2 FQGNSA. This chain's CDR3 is CASSLGHGVRNTIYF. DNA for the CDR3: TGTGCCAGCAGCTTAGGGCACGGGGTTAGGAACACCATATATTTT.

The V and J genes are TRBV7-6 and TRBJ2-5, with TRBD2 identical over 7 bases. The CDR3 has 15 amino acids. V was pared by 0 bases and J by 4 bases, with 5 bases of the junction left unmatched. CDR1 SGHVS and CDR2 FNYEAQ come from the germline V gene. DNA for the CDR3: TGTGCCAGCAGCTTAGCGGGAGGGCCGGGAGAGACCCAGTACTTC. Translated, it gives CASSLAGGPGETQYF.

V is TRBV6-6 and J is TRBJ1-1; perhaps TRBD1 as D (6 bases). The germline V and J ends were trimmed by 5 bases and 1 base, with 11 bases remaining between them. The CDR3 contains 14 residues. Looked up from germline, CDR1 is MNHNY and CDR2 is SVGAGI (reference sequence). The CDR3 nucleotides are TGTGCCAGCAGTCCCCTCAGGGGGAACACTGAAGCTTTCTTT. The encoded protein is CASSPLRGNTEAFF.